Each of the 25 T cell receptor beta chains below was sequenced from the same sample in a study of cytomegalovirus exposure and HLA in healthy donors. Amplification used 60 Vbeta primers and 13 Jbeta primers. Sequencing used immunoSEQ multiplex PCR; TCRdb keeps in-frame clones, though not all of them. The sample records approximately 82,000 clones, roughly 60% being singletons. The sample consisted of PBMCs. These receptors all stem from a woman under 40 in good health and CMV-seropositive.

CDR3 nucleotide sequence: TGCGCCAGCACTCCGGGGAGAACCCAAGAGACCCAGTACTTC. This sequence encodes CASTPGRTQETQYF. This rearrangement joins TRBV5-1 to TRBJ2-5; tentative D call: TRBD2 (5 bases). The CDR3 loop spans 14 amino acids. V lost 6 bases and J 1 base, leaving 13 bases between the germline ends. The germline CDR1 and CDR2 sequences are SGHRS and YFSETQ.

Points on this clone: This same CDR3 is encoded by further DNA sequences in the sample. The V gene is TRBV5-1, the J gene TRBJ1-1; D possibly corresponds to TRBD1 (5 bases). The CDR3 has 14 amino acids. Trimming removed 1 base at V and 2 bases at J, with 9 bases between. Germline assignment: CDR1 SGHRS and CDR2 YFSETQ. CDR3: CASSLQGGNTEAFF. The CDR3 nucleotides read TGCGCCAGCAGCTTGCAGGGTGGAAACACTGAAGCTTTCTTT.

The chain couples TRBV9 to TRBJ2-3, with 11 bases identical to TRBD2. V was clipped by 3 bases and J by 2 bases; unmatched bases: 2. Germline V lookup: CDR1 SGDLS, CDR2 YYNGEE. The CDR3 runs 15 residues. The CDR3 region has the DNA TGTGCCAGCAGCGATAGCGGGGGGGCCACAGATACGCAGTATTTT. It translates to CASSDSGGATDTQYF.

The CDR3 here is CASSQTGGYDGYTF. The CDR3 DNA reads TGCGCCAGCAGCCAAACCGGGGGTTACGATGGCTACACCTTC. The gene calls are TRBV5-1 and TRBJ1-2, with D possibly TRBD1 on 5 matching bases. The CDR3 length is 14 residues. Trimming stripped 4 bases from V and 6 bases from J, with 16 bases between. CDR1 is SGHRS, CDR2 YFSETQ, per germline.

The chain uses TRBV2 and TRBJ1-3; D ambiguous. This CDR3 comprises 15 residues. Deletions cut 0 bases from V and 0 bases from J, with 6 bases between. Germline lookup yields CDR1 SNHLY and CDR2 FYNNEI. The CDR3 bases are TGTGCCAGCAGTGAAGCGCTCAGCTCTGGAAACACCATATATTTT. This codes for CASSEALSSGNTIYF.

V usage is TRBV14 and J usage is TRBJ1-4; the D is unclear. V gave up 0 bases and J gave up 6 bases, with 14 bases separating them. CDR3 length: 16 amino acids. Germline CDR1 reads SGHDN; CDR2 reads FVKESK. CDR3 in amino acids: CASSQEGEPGYEKLFF. As DNA, the CDR3 is TGTGCCAGCAGCCAAGAAGGAGAACCGGGTTATGAAAAACTGTTTTTT.

The chain has TRBV28 and TRBJ1-1; 7 bases line up with TRBD1. After removal of 2 bases from V and 5 bases from J, the junction contained 11 bases not matched to a gene. The CDR3 is 16 residues long. Germline loops: CDR1 MDHEN, CDR2 SYDVKM. CDR3: CASSLPQTGSKTEAFF. The DNA for the CDR3 is TGTGCCAGCAGTTTACCCCAGACAGGGTCGAAGACTGAAGCTTTCTTT.

V gene TRBV6-4 combines with J gene TRBJ2-1, with D hard to call. Germline CDR1 is MRHNA and CDR2 is SNTAGT. The V end lost 3 bases, the J end lost 0 bases, and 9 bases lay between the germline ends. The CDR3 is made up of 15 amino acids. In DNA, the CDR3 is TGTGCCAGCAGTGAAGATAGGAGCTCCTACAATGAGCAGTTCTTC. Translating it yields CASSEDRSSYNEQFF.

The chain couples TRBV5-6 to TRBJ2-1; perhaps TRBD2 as D (6 bases). Between the trimmed V and J ends, which lost 3 bases and 8 bases, there was a span of 6 bases. The length of the CDR3 is 11 residues. Germline V gives CDR1 SGHDT, CDR2 YYEEEE. The CDR3 nucleotides read TGTGCCAGCAGCTGGGGGGATGAGCAGTTCTTC. It is translated as CASSWGDEQFF.

V gene TRBV9 combines with J gene TRBJ1-2, with a tentative D call TRBD1 (6 bases). Germline CDR1 and CDR2: SGDLS and YYNGEE. The CDR3 extends over 14 amino acids. V lost 4 bases to trimming and J lost 7 bases, with 17 bases between them. The CDR3 here is CASSLTSGDAGYTF. The CDR3 DNA reads as TGTGCCAGCAGCCTAACCTCAGGGGACGCTGGCTACACCTTC.

The chain joins TRBV6-1 to TRBJ2-4, with 9 positions matching TRBD1. Germline V gene data show CDR1 as MNHNS and CDR2 as SASEGT. Trimming at V came to 3 bases and at J to 15 bases, leaving 12 bases not matched to a gene. The length of the CDR3 is 14 residues. CDR3 region: CASSDPGQGVMRYF. The CDR3 DNA reads as TGTGCCAGCAGTGATCCGGGACAGGGAGTCATGCGGTACTTC.

This clone was recorded a few times. J is TRBJ1-1 and V is TRBV4-3, with 7 positions matching TRBD1. The CDR3 sequence is 15 residues long. With V trimmed by 3 bases and J by 1 base, 5 bases remained unmatched. Germline-derived CDR1 and CDR2 are LGHNA and YSLEER. CDR3 loop: CASSHRQGPNTEAFF. The CDR3 DNA follows: TGCGCCAGCAGCCATCGACAGGGCCCGAACACTGAAGCTTTCTTT.

The chain employs TRBV7-6 and TRBJ1-1; no clear D gene. CDR1 is SGHVS, CDR2 FNYEAQ, per germline. Trimming left V 4 bases short and J 5 bases short, with 5 bases between. CDR3 length: 11 residues. The CDR3 DNA follows: TGTGCCAGCAGCTCGGGAACTGAAGCTTTCTTT. It is translated as CASSSGTEAFF.

This clone has more than one count but fewer than ten. This chain links TRBV19 with TRBJ2-4; 7 nucleotides line up with TRBD1. Germline V gene lookup returns CDR1 LNHDA and CDR2 SQIVND (reference sequence). The V and J ends lost 7 bases and 6 bases, in that order; junction bases with no gene match: 9. This CDR3 spans 14 amino acids. CDR3 sequence: CASNLGQSSNIQYF. The CDR3 coding sequence is TGTGCCAGTAACTTGGGACAGTCGTCAAACATTCAGTACTTC.

This chain connects TRBV5-7 to TRBJ1-3, with D perhaps matching TRBD1 (6 bases). TRBV5-7 is marked as an open reading frame, function uncertain. This CDR3 is 16 amino acids long. Trimming cost V 2 bases and J 3 bases, with 15 bases left between them. The DNA of the CDR3 is TGTGCCAGCAGCTTTCCCCACTTACAGGGTGGAAACACCATATATTTT. This gives the protein CASSFPHLQGGNTIYF.

This rearrangement joins TRBV4-1 to TRBJ2-5, with a possible D match to TRBD2 (6 bases). TRBJ2-7 explains the end of the DNA better; the J call may be wrong. Germline assignment: CDR1 MGHRA and CDR2 YSYEKL. The CDR3 sequence is 15 residues long. The CDR3 region has the DNA TGCGCCAGCAGCCAATTCAGGGAGGCAAGGCTCGAGCAGTACTTC. Translating gives CASSQFREARLEQYF.

This clone was seen once. CDR3 nucleotides: TGTGCCAGCAGCCCAGGGACAGCGAAAGCTAGCACAGATACGCAGTATTTT. Encoded protein: CASSPGTAKASTDTQYF. The chain joins TRBV11-3 to TRBJ2-3, with 7 bases fitting TRBD1. With 5 bases clipped from V and 0 bases from J, the junction kept 11 bases outside the gene matches. Germline V CDR1 and CDR2: SGHNT, YENEEA. The CDR3 totals 17 residues.

The V call is TRBV28, the J call TRBJ1-2; 10 bases map to TRBD1. The V gene end was trimmed by 4 bases and the J gene end by 8 bases; junction bases not matched to a gene: 4. This CDR3 comprises 13 residues. CDR1 is MDHEN and CDR2 is SYDVKM in the germline V gene. CDR3 bases: TGTGCCAGCAGTTCCGGACAGGGGGGGGGCTACACCTTC. Its translation: CASSSGQGGGYTF.

Points on this clone: At the DNA level, this CDR3 is encoded by other sequences in the same sample as well. This rearrangement joins TRBV7-2 to TRBJ2-7; 7 bases are a match to TRBD1. V lost 4 bases, J lost 0 bases, and 3 bases stayed unmatched. The CDR3 sequence is 14 residues long. Looked up from germline, CDR1 is SGHTA and CDR2 is FQGNSA. DNA of the CDR3: TGTGCCAGCAGCTCAAGGACAGGCTCCTACGAGCAGTACTTC. It encodes CASSSRTGSYEQYF.

The chain is built from TRBV5-6 and TRBJ1-3; D call uncertain. Germline-derived CDR1 and CDR2 are SGHDT and YYEEEE. The CDR3 contains 12 residues. V dropped 4 bases and J dropped 4 bases, with 6 bases sitting between them. CDR3 in DNA: TGTGCCAGCAGCCCGGGGGGAAACACCATATATTTT. Protein sequence: CASSPGGNTIYF.

In its sample, this clone was seen a few times. V gene TRBV6-1 combines with J gene TRBJ1-4; D is unclear. Germline loops: CDR1 MNHNS, CDR2 SASEGT. CDR3 length: 16 residues. The V end lost 2 bases, the J end lost 7 bases, and 17 bases lay between the germline ends. CDR3 sequence reads: CASSESAGTGAEKLFF. The CDR3 DNA follows: TGTGCCAGCAGTGAAAGTGCGGGAACTGGAGCTGAAAAACTGTTTTTT.

The chain has TRBV2 and TRBJ2-5; 9 nucleotides agree with TRBD2. The CDR3 runs to 18 residues. The V and J ends lost 5 bases and 0 bases, in that order; junction bases with no gene match: 13. The germline V gene has CDR1 SNHLY and CDR2 FYNNEI. This CDR3 reads CASSPGSGGGRDQETQYF. The CDR3 DNA is TGTGCCAGCAGTCCTGGTAGCGGGGGCGGTAGGGACCAAGAGACCCAGTACTTC.

The chain employs TRBV6-5 and TRBJ2-1, with a possible D match to TRBD1 (6 bases). The CDR3 has 13 residues. Germline V gene sequence: CDR1 MNHEY, CDR2 SVGAGI. The V and J ends lost 2 bases and 4 bases respectively, with 6 bases between them. For the CDR3, the DNA is TGTGCCAGCAGTTACACAGGGTACAATGAGCAGTTCTTC. Its translation: CASSYTGYNEQFF.

This clone was observed once. The chain is built from TRBV7-9 and TRBJ1-1, with a possible D match to TRBD1 (5 bases). From germline, CDR1 is SEHNR and CDR2 FQNEAQ (reference sequence). The CDR3 has 12 residues. V was cut by 1 base and J by 6 bases, with 6 bases left in between. The CDR3 DNA is TGTGCCAGCAGCTTAGGGGGGGCTGAAGCTTTCTTT. Translation gives CASSLGGAEAFF.

The chain links TRBV6-5 to TRBJ1-2; TRBD1 aligns across 9 bases. Germline V gives CDR1 MNHEY, CDR2 SVGAGI. The CDR3 totals 13 residues. Losses at the gene ends were 7 bases for V and 6 bases for J; bases not matched to a gene: 6. The CDR3 nucleotides read TGTGCCAGCACCAGGGACAGGGTGGATGGCTACACCTTC. It yields the protein CASTRDRVDGYTF.